This T cell receptor beta chain was recorded in a study of blood T cell repertoires in COVID-19. Turning to the study itself: The analysed material was cDNA or gDNA that came from T cells, B-cell-depleted T cells, or PBMCs.

There are 15 residues in the CDR3. Germline CDR1 and CDR2: SGHAT and FQDESV (reference sequence). V lost 3 bases and J 0 bases, leaving 12 bases between the germline ends. Assay: immunoSEQ multiplex PCR; the TCRdb copy retains only in-frame clones and omits some. The table includes under 200,000 clones, roughly 84% detected once. This clone was counted once. This receptor was obtained from a woman over 75 with acute or convalescent COVID-19. The chain joins TRBV11-1 to TRBJ2-7; D is perhaps TRBD2 (7 bases). The specimen sequenced was peripheral blood. The CDR3 loop reads CASSFGGGGSYEQYF. CDR3 sequence (DNA): TGTGCCAGCAGCTTCGGGGGAGGGGGCTCCTACGAGCAGTACTTC.